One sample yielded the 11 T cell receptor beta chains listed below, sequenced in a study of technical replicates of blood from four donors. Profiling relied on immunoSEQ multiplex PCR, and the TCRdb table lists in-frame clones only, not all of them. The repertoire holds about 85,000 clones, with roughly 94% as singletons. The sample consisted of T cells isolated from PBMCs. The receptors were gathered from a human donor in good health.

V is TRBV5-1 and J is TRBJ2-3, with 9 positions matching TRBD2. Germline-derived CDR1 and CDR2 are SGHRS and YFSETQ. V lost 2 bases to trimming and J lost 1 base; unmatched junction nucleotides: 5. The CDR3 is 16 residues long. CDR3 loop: CASSLLAGARTDTQYF. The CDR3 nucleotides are TGCGCCAGCAGCTTACTAGCGGGTGCCCGCACAGATACGCAGTATTTT.

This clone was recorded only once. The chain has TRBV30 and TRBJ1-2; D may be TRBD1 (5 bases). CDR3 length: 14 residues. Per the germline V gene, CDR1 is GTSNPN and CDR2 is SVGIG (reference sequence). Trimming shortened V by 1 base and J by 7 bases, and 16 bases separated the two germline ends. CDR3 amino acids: CAWSEVPGRSGYTF. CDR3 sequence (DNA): TGTGCCTGGAGTGAGGTACCAGGGAGGAGTGGCTACACCTTC.

The CDR3 loop reads CASSTSTSGYNEQFF. DNA of the CDR3: TGCGCCAGCAGCACCTCGACTAGCGGTTACAATGAGCAGTTCTTC. The J gene is TRBJ2-1, the V gene TRBV5-1, with 9 bases aligning to TRBD2. The CDR3 has 15 amino acids. Germline V gene data show CDR1 as SGHRS and CDR2 as YFSETQ. V lost 4 bases and J lost 4; bases outside the gene matches: 6.

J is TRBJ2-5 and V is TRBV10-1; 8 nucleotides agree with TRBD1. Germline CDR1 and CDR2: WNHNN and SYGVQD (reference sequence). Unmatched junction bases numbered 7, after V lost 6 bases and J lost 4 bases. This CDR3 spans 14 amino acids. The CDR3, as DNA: TGCGCCAGCAGCTTTGGACAGGGTCGAGAGACCCAGTACTTC. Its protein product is CASSFGQGRETQYF.

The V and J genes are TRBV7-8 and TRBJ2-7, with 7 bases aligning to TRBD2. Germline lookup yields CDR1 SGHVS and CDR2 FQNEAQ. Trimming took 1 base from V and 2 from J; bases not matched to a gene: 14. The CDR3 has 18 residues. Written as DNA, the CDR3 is TGTGCCAGCAGCTTAGTTTTGCGGGGGACCACGCCAACCTACGAGCAGTACTTC. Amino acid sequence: CASSLVLRGTTPTYEQYF.

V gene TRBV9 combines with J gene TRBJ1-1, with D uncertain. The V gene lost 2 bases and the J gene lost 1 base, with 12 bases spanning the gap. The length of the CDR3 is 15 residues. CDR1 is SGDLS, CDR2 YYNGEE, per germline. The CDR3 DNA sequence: TGTGCCAGCAGCGTTTTTAGCACCGCGAACACTGAAGCTTTCTTT. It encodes CASSVFSTANTEAFF.

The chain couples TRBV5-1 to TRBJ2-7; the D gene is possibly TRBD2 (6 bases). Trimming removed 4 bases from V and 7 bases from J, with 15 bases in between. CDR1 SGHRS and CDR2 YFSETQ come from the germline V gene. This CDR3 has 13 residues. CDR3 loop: CASSLGGESEQYF. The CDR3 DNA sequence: TGCGCCAGCAGCCTGGGGGGAGAAAGTGAGCAGTACTTC.

Written as DNA, the CDR3 is TGTGCCAGCAGGGCTTCCTCTAACTATGGCTACACCTTC. The encoded protein is CASRASSNYGYTF. The chain joins TRBV6-5 to TRBJ1-2; D unresolved. The CDR3 spans 13 residues. Germline V gene sequence: CDR1 MNHEY, CDR2 SVGAGI. Trimming removed 6 bases at V and 0 bases at J, with 8 bases between.

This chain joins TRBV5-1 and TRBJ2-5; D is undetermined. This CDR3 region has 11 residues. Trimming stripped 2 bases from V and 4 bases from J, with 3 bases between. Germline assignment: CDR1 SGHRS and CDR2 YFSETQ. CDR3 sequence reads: CASSFVETQYF. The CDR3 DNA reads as TGCGCCAGCAGCTTCGTAGAGACCCAGTACTTC.

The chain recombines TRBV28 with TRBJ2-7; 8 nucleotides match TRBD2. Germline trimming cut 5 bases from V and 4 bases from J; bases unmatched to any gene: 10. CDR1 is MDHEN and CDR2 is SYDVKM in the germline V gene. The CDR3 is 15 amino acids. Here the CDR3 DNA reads TGTGCCAGCAGTAATACCGGGACTAGTTTGTACGAGCAGTACTTC. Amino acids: CASSNTGTSLYEQYF.

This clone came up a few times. The CDR3 DNA reads TGTGCCAGCAGCTCCGACCCCGGGACACCTAATCAGCCCCAGCATTTT. Amino acids: CASSSDPGTPNQPQHF. The V call is TRBV28, the J call TRBJ1-5; the D gene is possibly TRBD1 (6 bases). The CDR3 is made up of 16 amino acids. The V and J ends lost 6 bases and 4 bases respectively, with 19 bases between them. Per germline, CDR1 MDHEN and CDR2 SYDVKM.